Listed below are T cell receptor beta chains from one sample, sequenced in a study of cytomegalovirus exposure and HLA in healthy donors. Using immunoSEQ multiplex PCR, the repertoire was profiled, and TCRdb retains in-frame clones only, with some absent. The sample holds approximately 100,000 clones, 60% to 85% seen once. Sequencing was performed on PBMCs. Source of these receptors: a woman between 40 and 55 years old in good health and CMV-seropositive. CDR3s include the opening cysteine and the closing phenylalanine or tryptophan. Each record gives: V gene, clone size, J gene, D gene, CDR3 DNA, CDR3 protein. D genes are given only for firm matches. Expanded clones are given a class, and other clones once, few, many or no size at all.

TRBV29-1,.,TRBJ1-1,.,TGCAGCGTCTCTTACAGGAGCATGAACACTGAAGCTTTCTTT,CSVSYRSMNTEAFF
TRBV6-5,.,TRBJ1-2,.,TGTGCCAGCAGTTACCGGGAGGGCAATGGCTACACCTTC,CASSYREGNGYTF
TRBV10-3,.,TRBJ1-1,.,TGTGCCATCAGGGGGCCCAACACTGAAGCTTTCTTT,CAIRGPNTEAFF
TRBV2,.,TRBJ2-7,TRBD1,TGTGCCAGCAGTTGGGACAGGGGGCCCTACGAGCAGTACTTC,CASSWDRGPYEQYF
TRBV7-9,.,TRBJ2-5,.,TGTGCCAGCAGCTTAGGGACTGACCAAGAGACCCAGTACTTC,CASSLGTDQETQYF
TRBV4-2,.,TRBJ2-1,TRBD2,TGTGCCAGCAGAAGGACTAGCGGACGATACTCCTACAATGAGCAGTTCTTC,CASRRTSGRYSYNEQFF
TRBV6-1,.,TRBJ2-5,.,TGTGCCAGCAGTGAAGTGGCAGGACAAGAGACCCAGTACTTC,CASSEVAGQETQYF
TRBV29-1,.,TRBJ1-2,TRBD1,TGCAGCGTTCAACTCCCAGGGACAGGGTACGGCTATGGCTACACCTTC,CSVQLPGTGYGYGYTF
TRBV29-1,.,TRBJ1-3,TRBD1,TGCAGCGTTGAAGATCCCAGGACAGGGGCTGGAAACACCATATATTTT,CSVEDPRTGAGNTIYF
TRBV5-1,.,TRBJ1-6,.,TGCGCCAGCAGCTTGTCTGGGCTGACTAATTCACCCCTCCACTTT,CASSLSGLTNSPLHF
TRBV6-1,.,TRBJ2-5,.,TGTGCCAGCAGTGAAGGACTCAGGGGTGGGACCCAGTACTTC,CASSEGLRGGTQYF
TRBV18,.,TRBJ1-5,.,TGTGCCAGCTCACCACCGGGAAGGACAGTCAATAGCAATCAGCCCCAGCATTTT,CASSPPGRTVNSNQPQHF
TRBV5-1,.,TRBJ1-1,.,TGCGCCAGCAGCCCACAGGGATCGGGGATGACTGAAGCTTTCTTT,CASSPQGSGMTEAFF
TRBV6-5,.,TRBJ1-2,TRBD1,TGTGCCAGCAGTTACAACAGGGGCTTCGGCTACACCTTC,CASSYNRGFGYTF
TRBV2,.,TRBJ1-2,TRBD1,TGTGCCAGCACCGACAGGGGGCTATGGGGCTACACCTTC,CASTDRGLWGYTF
TRBV27,.,TRBJ1-5,.,TGTGCCAGCAGTTCCGGGGAGGGGTATCAGCCCCAGCATTTT,CASSSGEGYQPQHF
TRBV5-1,.,TRBJ2-2,.,TGCGCCAGCAGCTCGGGAACTCCCCTCGGGGAGCTGTTTTTT,CASSSGTPLGELFF
TRBV19,.,TRBJ1-1,.,TGTGCCAGTACCCGTACAGGGACTGAAGCTTTCTTT,CASTRTGTEAFF
TRBV18,.,TRBJ2-5,.,TGTGCCAGCTCATTCTCTCAGGAGACCCAGTACTTC,CASSFSQETQYF
TRBV9,.,TRBJ2-2,TRBD2,TGTGCCAGCAGCATCAAGCGGGGGGACCCGGGCACCGGGGAGCTGTTTTTT,CASSIKRGDPGTGELFF
TRBV2,.,TRBJ2-7,TRBD1,TGTGCCAGCAGCCGGGACAGCTTTTACGAGCAGTACTTC,CASSRDSFYEQYF
TRBV5-4,.,TRBJ1-2,TRBD1,TGTGCCAGCAGAAGACAGGGGGACTATGGCTACACCTTC,CASRRQGDYGYTF
TRBV12-2,.,TRBJ2-3,.,TGTGCAAGTCGCTTCCCCTTCTGGACTAACCTACTTTTGGATACGCAGTATTTT,CASRFPFWTNLLLDTQYF
TRBV9,once,TRBJ1-1,TRBD1,TGTGCCAGCAGCGCCGGACAGGGTTGGAACACTGAAGCTTTCTTT,CASSAGQGWNTEAFF
TRBV7-9,.,TRBJ1-2,.,TGTGCCAGCAGCTTAATTTGGACGGGGAGCTATGGCTACACCTTC,CASSLIWTGSYGYTF
TRBV5-1,few,TRBJ2-2,.,TGCGCCAGCAGCTTTGCGGTGAACACCGGGGAGCTGTTTTTT,CASSFAVNTGELFF
TRBV6-6,few,TRBJ1-4,.,TGTGCCAGCAATATGGGGGGTGGCGAAAAACTGTTTTTT,CASNMGGGEKLFF
TRBV19,.,TRBJ2-2,TRBD2,TGTGCCAGTACCCGGACTAGCGGGGGCGTCGGGGAGCTGTTTTTT,CASTRTSGGVGELFF
TRBV9,few,TRBJ1-1,.,TGTGCCAGCAGCTTCCAGACGGTGGGGGCCACTGAAGCTTTCTTT,CASSFQTVGATEAFF
TRBV5-1,once,TRBJ1-3,.,TGCGCCAGCAGCTTGGTGGGGGGAAACTCTGGAAACACCATATATTTT,CASSLVGGNSGNTIYF
TRBV10-3,.,TRBJ1-4,.,TGTGCCATCAGTGCCAGAACTAATGAAAAACTGTTTTTT,CAISARTNEKLFF
TRBV7-9,.,TRBJ2-7,.,TGTGCCAGCAGCCTAACGTCCCAGGGTATCCGCGAGCAGTACTTC,CASSLTSQGIREQYF
TRBV7-7,.,TRBJ2-2,.,TGTGCTAGCAGGACCACAGGGAACACCGGGGAGCTGTTTTTT,CASRTTGNTGELFF
TRBV20-1,.,TRBJ1-1,.,TGCAGTGCTAGAGACCAGGTCGAAGCTTTCTTT,CSARDQVEAFF
TRBV5-1,.,TRBJ1-1,.,TGCGCCAGCAGCTTGGGGCAGGGAACTATGAACACTGAAGCTTTCTTT,CASSLGQGTMNTEAFF
TRBV10-3,.,TRBJ1-2,.,TGTGCCATCAGTGTCGGAGGACAGAACTATGGCTACACCTTC,CAISVGGQNYGYTF
TRBV11-2,.,TRBJ2-3,.,TGTGCCAGCAGTGACGCGGGGCACACAGATACGCAGTATTTT,CASSDAGHTDTQYF
TRBV18,once,TRBJ2-5,.,TGTGCCAGCTCACCTGAGATTCACGAGACCCAGTACTTC,CASSPEIHETQYF
TRBV6-4,.,TRBJ1-6,.,TGTGCCAGCAGTCTGACAGCCAATTCACCCCTCCACTTT,CASSLTANSPLHF
TRBV15,.,TRBJ1-2,TRBD1,TGTGCCACCAGCGTAGAACAGGGGTCTAACTATGGCTACACCTTC,CATSVEQGSNYGYTF
TRBV6-1,.,TRBJ1-2,.,TGTGCCAGCAGGATACAGGATGACTATGGCTACACCTTC,CASRIQDDYGYTF
TRBV19,.,TRBJ1-4,.,TGTGCCAGTAGTATTGATTCGGAGGGCACGGGGGAAAAACTGTTTTTT,CASSIDSEGTGEKLFF
TRBV18,.,TRBJ1-5,.,TGTGCCAGCTCACCCGTCTATAGCAATCAGCCCCAGCATTTT,CASSPVYSNQPQHF
TRBV21-1,.,TRBJ1-1,.,TGTGCCAGCAGCAAAGTACAGGGCGAGAAGAACACTGAAGCTTTCTTT,CASSKVQGEKNTEAFF
TRBV30,.,TRBJ1-2,.,TGTGCCTGGCTCCTGGGAGGGGCTTCTCTCCGCCTCTATGGCTACACCTTC,CAWLLGGASLRLYGYTF
TRBV19,.,TRBJ1-6,.,TGTGCCAGTAGTATAGGAAGGAGAGGCCCCTATAATTCACCCCTCCACTTT,CASSIGRRGPYNSPLHF